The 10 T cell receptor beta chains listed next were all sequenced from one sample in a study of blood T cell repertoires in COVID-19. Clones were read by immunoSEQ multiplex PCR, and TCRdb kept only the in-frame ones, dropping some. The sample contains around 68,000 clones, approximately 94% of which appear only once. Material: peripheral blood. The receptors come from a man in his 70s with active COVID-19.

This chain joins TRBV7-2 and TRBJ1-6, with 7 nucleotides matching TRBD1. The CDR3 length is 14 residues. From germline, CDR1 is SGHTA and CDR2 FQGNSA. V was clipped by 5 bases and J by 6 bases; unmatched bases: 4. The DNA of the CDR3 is TGTGCCAGCAGCCCCGGGACAGCTAATTCACCCCTCCACTTT. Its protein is CASSPGTANSPLHF.

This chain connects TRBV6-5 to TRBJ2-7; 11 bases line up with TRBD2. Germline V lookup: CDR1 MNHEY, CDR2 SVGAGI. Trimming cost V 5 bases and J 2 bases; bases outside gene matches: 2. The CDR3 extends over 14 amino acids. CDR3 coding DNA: TGTGCCAGCAGTCTTAGCGGGGGGGCCTACGAGCAGTACTTC. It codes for CASSLSGGAYEQYF.

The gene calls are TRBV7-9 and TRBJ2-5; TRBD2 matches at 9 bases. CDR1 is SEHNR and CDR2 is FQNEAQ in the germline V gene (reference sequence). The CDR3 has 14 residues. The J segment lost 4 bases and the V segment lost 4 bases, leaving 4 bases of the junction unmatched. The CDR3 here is CASSSGLALETQYF. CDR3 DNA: TGTGCCAGCAGCTCGGGACTAGCTTTAGAGACCCAGTACTTC.

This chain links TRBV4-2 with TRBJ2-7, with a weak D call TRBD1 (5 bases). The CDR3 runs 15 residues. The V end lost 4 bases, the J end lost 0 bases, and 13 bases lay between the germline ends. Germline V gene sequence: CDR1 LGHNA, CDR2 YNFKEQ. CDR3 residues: CASSPTIQGSYEQYF. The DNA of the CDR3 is TGTGCCAGCAGCCCAACCATTCAGGGCTCCTACGAGCAGTACTTC.

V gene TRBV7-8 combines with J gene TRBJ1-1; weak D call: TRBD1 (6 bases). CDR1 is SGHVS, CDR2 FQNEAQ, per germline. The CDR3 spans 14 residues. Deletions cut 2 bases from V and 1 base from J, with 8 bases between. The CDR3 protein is CASSLLRGNTEAFF. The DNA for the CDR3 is TGTGCCAGCAGCTTACTCAGGGGGAACACTGAAGCTTTCTTT.

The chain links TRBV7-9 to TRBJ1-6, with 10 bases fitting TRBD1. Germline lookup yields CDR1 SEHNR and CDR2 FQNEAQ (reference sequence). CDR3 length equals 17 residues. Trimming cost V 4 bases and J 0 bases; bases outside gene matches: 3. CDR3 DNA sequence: TGTGCCAGCAGCTCTGGGACAGGGGACTCCTATAATTCACCCCTCCACTTT. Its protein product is CASSSGTGDSYNSPLHF.

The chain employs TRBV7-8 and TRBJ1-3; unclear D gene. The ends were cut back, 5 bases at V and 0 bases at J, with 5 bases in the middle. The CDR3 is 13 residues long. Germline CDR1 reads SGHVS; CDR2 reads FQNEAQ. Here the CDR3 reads CASSLSSGNTIYF. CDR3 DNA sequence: TGTGCCAGCAGCCTCAGCTCTGGAAACACCATATATTTT.

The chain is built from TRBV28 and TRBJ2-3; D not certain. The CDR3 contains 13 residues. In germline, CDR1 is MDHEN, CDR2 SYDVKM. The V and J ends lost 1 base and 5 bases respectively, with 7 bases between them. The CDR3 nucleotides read TGTGCCAGCAGTTTATTGGGCATAGATACGCAGTATTTT. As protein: CASSLLGIDTQYF.

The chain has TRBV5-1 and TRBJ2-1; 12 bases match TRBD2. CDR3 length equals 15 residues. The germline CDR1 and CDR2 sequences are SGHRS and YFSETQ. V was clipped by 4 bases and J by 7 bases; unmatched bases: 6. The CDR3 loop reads CASSPSGGAENEQFF. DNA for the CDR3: TGCGCCAGCAGCCCTAGCGGGGGGGCTGAGAATGAGCAGTTCTTC.

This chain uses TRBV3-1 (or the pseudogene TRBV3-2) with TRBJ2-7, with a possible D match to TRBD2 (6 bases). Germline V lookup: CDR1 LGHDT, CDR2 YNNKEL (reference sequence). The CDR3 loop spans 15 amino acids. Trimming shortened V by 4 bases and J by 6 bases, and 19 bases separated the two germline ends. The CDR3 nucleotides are TGTGCCAGCAGCCGAGGGTTTTGGGACGGGGGCGAGCAGTACTTC. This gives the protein CASSRGFWDGGEQYF.